This T cell receptor (beta chain) was documented in a study of post-analysis software for immune sequencing data. For this clonotype: Its antigen is not known.

The study, taken as a whole, reports: A few TRBV segments appeared more often in patients than in controls, and TRBV5-6, TRBV5-1 and TRBV20-1 were among these. Under the F measure, samples that were prepared in one batch clustered strongly together. Compared with controls, patients showed significantly lower normalized Chao1 diversity.

V dropped 5 bases and J dropped 0; count of bases not matched to a gene: 7. Germline-derived CDR1 and CDR2 are SEHNR and FQNEAQ (reference sequence). CDR3 length equals 15 residues. Tagging with unique molecular identifiers was a feature of the TCR beta cDNA libraries. Using its own MiXCR run on the PCR reads, TCRdb lists one record per CDR3 protein. The data show about 820,000 distinct CDR3 sequences, with about 57% seen just once and 4.6% held by the top ten. Sample: blood. This clonotype originated in a girl under 18 with multiple sclerosis. The V and J genes are TRBV7-9 and TRBJ2-7; 7 bases map to TRBD1. CDR3 sequence (DNA): TGTGCCAGCAGCCACCCGACAGGGAACTCCTACGAGCAGTACTTC. This codes for CASSHPTGNSYEQYF.